This T cell receptor beta chain came from a study of shared clonotypes between healthy human individuals. Study information: The donors, a couple of women and a few men, were aged 18 to 49.

Germline CDR1 and CDR2: SGHTA and FQGNSA. The V segment lost 4 bases and the J segment 7 bases; nucleotides outside the gene matches: 2. CDR3 length equals 13 residues. Clones were sequenced by immunoSEQ multiplex PCR, and TCRdb holds only the in-frame ones, with some missing. Among 1.4 million to 1.5 million clones listed, roughly 96% were seen once. Points from the study as a whole: Among several donors, approximately 5% of naive CD4 clonotypes were found in common.

Notes on this clone: Its cognate antigen is unknown.

This clonotype was obtained from a man aged 30 to 39 in good health. This chain links TRBV7-2 with TRBJ2-2, with 8 bases that match TRBD1. The material sequenced was naive CD4+ T cells sorted from blood. Subset indicated: CD45RA+ positively selected. Written as DNA, the CDR3 is TGTGCCAGCAGCTACAGGGGGGTCGGGGAGCTGTTTTTT. Amino acids: CASSYRGVGELFF.